The source of this T cell receptor beta chain is a study of T cells expressing NK-cell markers. Study-level results: Roughly 6 donors showed dominant NKG2C+ clonotypes comprising about 1.0-7.0% of their CD8+ T cells.

The CDR3 length is 16 residues. CDR1 SGHNT and CDR2 YYREEE come from the germline V gene (reference sequence). As to this clonotype: As yet, its antigen is unknown.

What made the TCR beta cDNA was 5'RACE template switching with UMIs. From the 5' RACE reads, TCRdb lists one entry per CDR3 protein and no DNA. Its clone listing holds 250,000 or so distinct CDR3 sequences. The receptor's source is a woman aged 18-70 years in good health. The sequencing sample was made of blood T cells: a sorted CD56 or NKG2C T cell subset, CD4+ or CD8+ T cells, or bulk PBMC T cells (not recorded which). The rearrangement links TRBV5-4 to TRBJ2-5; TCRdb outputs TRBD2, but without DNA this stays unchecked. The CDR3 spells CASSIRLAGGGETQYF.